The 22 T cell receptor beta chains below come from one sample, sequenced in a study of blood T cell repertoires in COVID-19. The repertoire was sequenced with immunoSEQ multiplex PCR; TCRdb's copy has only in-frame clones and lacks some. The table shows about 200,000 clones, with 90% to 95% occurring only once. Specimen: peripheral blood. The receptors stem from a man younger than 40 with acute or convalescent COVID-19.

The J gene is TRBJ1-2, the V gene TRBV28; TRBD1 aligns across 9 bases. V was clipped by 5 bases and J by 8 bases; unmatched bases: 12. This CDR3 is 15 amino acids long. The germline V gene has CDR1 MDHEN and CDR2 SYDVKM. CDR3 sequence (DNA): TGTGCCAGCAGTGTGGACCGGGACAGGGCGGAGGGCTACACCTTC. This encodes CASSVDRDRAEGYTF.

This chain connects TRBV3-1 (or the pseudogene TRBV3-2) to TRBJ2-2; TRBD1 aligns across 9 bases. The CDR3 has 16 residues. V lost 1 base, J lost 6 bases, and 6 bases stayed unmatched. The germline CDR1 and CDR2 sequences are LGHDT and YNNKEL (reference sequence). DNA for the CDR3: TGTGCCAGCAGCCAAGGCCGGACAGGGGACGCCGGGGAGCTGTTTTTT. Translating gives CASSQGRTGDAGELFF.

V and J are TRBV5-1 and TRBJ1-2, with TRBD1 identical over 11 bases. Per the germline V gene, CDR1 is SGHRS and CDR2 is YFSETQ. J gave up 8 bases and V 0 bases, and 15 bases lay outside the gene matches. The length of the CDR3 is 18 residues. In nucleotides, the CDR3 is TGCGCCAGCAGCTTGGAGGCGTCGGGACAGGGGGGAATAGGCGGCTACACCTTC. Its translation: CASSLEASGQGGIGGYTF.

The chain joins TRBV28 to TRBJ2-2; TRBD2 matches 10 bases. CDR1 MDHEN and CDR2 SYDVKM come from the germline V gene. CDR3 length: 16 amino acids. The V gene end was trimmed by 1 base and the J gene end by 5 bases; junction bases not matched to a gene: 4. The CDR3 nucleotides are TGTGCCAGCAGTTTATTCCCGACTAGCGGGACCGGGGAGCTGTTTTTT. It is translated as CASSLFPTSGTGELFF. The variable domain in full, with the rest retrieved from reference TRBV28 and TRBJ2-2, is DVKVTQSSRYLVKRTGEKVFLECVQDMDHENMFWYRQDPGLGLRLIYFSYDVKMKEKGDIPEGYSVSREKKERFSLILESASTNQTSMYLCASSLFPTSGTGELFFGEGSRLTVL.

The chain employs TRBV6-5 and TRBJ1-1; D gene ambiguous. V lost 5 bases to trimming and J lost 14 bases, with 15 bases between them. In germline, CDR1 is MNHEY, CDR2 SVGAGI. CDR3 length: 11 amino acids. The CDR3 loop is CASSNRSRSFF. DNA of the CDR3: TGTGCCAGCAGTAATCGGTCGAGGAGCTTCTTT.

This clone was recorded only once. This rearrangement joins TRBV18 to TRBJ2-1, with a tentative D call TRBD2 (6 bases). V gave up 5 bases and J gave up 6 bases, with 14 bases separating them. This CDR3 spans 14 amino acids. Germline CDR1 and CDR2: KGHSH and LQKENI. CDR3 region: CASSSLPEGNEQFF. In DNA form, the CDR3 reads TGTGCCAGCTCATCTCTTCCGGAGGGCAATGAGCAGTTCTTC.

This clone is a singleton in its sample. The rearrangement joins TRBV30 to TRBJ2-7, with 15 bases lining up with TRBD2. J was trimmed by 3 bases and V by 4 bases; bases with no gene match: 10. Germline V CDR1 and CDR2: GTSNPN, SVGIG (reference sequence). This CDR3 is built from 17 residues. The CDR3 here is CAWTPSRTSGRGYEQYF. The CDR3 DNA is TGTGCCTGGACTCCTTCGCGGACTAGCGGGAGGGGCTACGAGCAGTACTTC.

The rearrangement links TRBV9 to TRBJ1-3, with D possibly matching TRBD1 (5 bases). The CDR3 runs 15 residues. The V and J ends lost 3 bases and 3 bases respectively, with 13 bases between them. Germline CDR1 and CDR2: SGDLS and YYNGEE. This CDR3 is CASSATTRVGNTIYF. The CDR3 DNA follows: TGTGCCAGCAGCGCTACGACCAGGGTTGGAAACACCATATATTTT.

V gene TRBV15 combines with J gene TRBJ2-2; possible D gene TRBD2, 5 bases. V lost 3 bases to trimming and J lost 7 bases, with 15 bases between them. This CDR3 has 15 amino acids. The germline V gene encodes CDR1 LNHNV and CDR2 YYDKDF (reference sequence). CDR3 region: CATSRTVDRGGELFF. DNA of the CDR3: TGTGCCACCAGCAGGACCGTGGACCGGGGCGGGGAGCTGTTTTTT. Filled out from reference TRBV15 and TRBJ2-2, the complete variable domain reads DAMVIQNPRYQVTQFGKPVTLSCSQTLNHNVMYWYQQKSSQAPKLLFHYYDKDFNNEADTPDNFQSRRPNTSFCFLDIRSPGLGDTAMYLCATSRTVDRGGELFFGEGSRLTVL.

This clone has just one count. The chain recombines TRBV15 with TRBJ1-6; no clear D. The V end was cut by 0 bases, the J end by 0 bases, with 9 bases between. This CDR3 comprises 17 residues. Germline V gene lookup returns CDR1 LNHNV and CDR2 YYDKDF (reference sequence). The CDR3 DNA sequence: TGTGCCACCAGCAGAGATCGGAGGAGCTCCTATAATTCACCCCTCCACTTT. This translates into CATSRDRRSSYNSPLHF.

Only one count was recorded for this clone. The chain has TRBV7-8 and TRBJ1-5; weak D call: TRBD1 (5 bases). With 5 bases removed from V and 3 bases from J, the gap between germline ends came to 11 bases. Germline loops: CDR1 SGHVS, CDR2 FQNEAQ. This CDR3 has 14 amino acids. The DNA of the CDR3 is TGTGCCAGCAGCCTAACACAGGACAATCAGCCCCAGCATTTT. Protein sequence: CASSLTQDNQPQHF.

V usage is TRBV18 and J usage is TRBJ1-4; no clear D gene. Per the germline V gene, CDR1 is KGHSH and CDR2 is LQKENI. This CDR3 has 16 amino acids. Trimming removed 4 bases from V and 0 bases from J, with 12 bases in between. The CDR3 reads CASSLLVPATNEKLFF. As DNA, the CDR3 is TGTGCCAGCTCACTTCTCGTCCCGGCAACTAATGAAAAACTGTTTTTT.

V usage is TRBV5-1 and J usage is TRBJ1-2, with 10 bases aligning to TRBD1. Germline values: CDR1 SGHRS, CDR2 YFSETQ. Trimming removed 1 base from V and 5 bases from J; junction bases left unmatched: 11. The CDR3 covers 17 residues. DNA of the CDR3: TGCGCCAGCAGCTTGACCTCCGGGACAGGGGACCGGTATGGCTACACCTTC. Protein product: CASSLTSGTGDRYGYTF. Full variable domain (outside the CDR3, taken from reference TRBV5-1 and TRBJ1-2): KAGVTQTPRYLIKTRGQQVTLSCSPISGHRSVSWYQQTPGQGLQFLFEYFSETQRNKGNFPGRFSGRQFSNSRSEMNVSTLELGDSALYLCASSLTSGTGDRYGYTFGSGTRLTVV.

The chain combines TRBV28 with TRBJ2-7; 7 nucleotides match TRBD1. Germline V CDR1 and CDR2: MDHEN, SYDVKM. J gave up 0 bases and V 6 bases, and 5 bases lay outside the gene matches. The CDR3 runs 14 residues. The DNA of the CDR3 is TGTGCCAGCAGCTTACAGGGGAGCTCCTACGAGCAGTACTTC. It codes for CASSLQGSSYEQYF.

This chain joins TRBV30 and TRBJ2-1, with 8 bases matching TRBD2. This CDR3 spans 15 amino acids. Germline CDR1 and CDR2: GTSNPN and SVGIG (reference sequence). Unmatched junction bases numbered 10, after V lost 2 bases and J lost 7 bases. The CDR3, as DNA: TGTGCCTGGAGTCTGGCGGCTAGCGGGCGTAATGAGCAGTTCTTC. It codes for CAWSLAASGRNEQFF.

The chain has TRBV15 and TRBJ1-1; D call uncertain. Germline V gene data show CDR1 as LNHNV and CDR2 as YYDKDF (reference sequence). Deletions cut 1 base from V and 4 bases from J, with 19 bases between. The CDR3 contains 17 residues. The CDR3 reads CATSRVVQLCLSTEAFF. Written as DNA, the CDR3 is TGTGCCACCAGCAGAGTAGTACAGTTGTGTCTTAGCACTGAAGCTTTCTTT.

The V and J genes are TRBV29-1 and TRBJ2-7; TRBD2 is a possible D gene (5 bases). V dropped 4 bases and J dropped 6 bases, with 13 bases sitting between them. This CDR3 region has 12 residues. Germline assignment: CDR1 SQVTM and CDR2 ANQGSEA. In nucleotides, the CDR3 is TGCAGCGTTGTGGGTCTAGAGGGCGAGCAGTACTTC. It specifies CSVVGLEGEQYF.

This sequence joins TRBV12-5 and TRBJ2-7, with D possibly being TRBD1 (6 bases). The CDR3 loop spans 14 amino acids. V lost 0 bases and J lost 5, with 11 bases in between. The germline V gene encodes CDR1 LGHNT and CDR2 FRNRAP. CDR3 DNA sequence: TGTGCTAGTGGTTTGGTGGGGGCGGGCAACGAGCAGTACTTC. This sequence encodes CASGLVGAGNEQYF. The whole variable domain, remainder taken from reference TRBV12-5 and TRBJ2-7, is DARVTQTPRHKVTEMGQEVTMRCQPILGHNTVFWYRQTMMQGLELLAYFRNRAPLDDSGMPKDRFSAEMPDATLATLKIQPSEPRDSAVYFCASGLVGAGNEQYFGPGTRLTVT.

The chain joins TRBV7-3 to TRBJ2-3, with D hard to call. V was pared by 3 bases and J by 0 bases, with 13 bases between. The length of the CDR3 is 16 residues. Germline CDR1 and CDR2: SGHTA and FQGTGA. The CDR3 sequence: CASSFSLTSSTDTQYF. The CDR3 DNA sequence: TGTGCCAGCAGCTTTAGCCTAACGTCTAGCACAGATACGCAGTATTTT.

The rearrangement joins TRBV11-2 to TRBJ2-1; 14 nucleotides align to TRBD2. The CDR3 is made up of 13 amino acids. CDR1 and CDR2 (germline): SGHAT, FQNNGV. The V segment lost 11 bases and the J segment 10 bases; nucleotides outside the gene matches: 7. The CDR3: CAAMGLAGDEQFF. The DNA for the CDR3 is TGTGCCGCGATGGGACTAGCGGGAGACGAGCAGTTCTTC.

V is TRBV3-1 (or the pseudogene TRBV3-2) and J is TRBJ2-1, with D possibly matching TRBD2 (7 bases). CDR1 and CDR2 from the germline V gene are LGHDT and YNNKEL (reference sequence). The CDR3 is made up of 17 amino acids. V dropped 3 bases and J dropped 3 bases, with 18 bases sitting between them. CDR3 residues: CASSHSPGLGGYNEQFF. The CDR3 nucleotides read TGTGCCAGCAGCCATAGTCCCGGACTAGGGGGCTACAATGAGCAGTTCTTC.

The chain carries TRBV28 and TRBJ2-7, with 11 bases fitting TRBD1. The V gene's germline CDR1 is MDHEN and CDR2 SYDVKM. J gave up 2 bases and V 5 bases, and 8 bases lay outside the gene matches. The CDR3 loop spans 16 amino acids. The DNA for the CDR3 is TGTGCCAGCAGTCCCGGGGGACAGGGGGAGACCTACGAGCAGTACTTC. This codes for CASSPGGQGETYEQYF.